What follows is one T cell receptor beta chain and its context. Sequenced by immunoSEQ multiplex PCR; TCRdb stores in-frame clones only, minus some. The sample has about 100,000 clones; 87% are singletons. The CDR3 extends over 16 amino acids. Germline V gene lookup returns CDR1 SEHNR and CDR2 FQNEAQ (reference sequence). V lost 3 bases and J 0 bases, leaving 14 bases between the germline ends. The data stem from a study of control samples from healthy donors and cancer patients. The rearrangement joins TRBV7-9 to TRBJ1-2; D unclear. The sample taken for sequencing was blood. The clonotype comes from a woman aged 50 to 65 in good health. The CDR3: CASSFKSGPANYGYTF. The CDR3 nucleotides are TGTGCCAGCAGCTTTAAATCCGGGCCTGCTAACTATGGCTACACCTTC.